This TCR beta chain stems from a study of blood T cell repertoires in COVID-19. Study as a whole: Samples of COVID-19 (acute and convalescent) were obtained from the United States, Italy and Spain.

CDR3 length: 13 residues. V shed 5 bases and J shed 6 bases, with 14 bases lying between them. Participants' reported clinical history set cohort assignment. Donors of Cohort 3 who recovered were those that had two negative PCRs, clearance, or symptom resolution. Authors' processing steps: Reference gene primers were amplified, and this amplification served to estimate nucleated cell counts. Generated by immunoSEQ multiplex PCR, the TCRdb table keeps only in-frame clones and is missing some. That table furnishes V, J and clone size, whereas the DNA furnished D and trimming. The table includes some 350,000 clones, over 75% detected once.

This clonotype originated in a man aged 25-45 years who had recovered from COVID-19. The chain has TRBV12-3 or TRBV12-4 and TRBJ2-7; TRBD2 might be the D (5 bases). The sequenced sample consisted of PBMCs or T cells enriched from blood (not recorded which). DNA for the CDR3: TGTGCCAGCAGTCCCGGCGGGTATGGCGAGCAGTACTTC. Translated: CASSPGGYGEQYF.